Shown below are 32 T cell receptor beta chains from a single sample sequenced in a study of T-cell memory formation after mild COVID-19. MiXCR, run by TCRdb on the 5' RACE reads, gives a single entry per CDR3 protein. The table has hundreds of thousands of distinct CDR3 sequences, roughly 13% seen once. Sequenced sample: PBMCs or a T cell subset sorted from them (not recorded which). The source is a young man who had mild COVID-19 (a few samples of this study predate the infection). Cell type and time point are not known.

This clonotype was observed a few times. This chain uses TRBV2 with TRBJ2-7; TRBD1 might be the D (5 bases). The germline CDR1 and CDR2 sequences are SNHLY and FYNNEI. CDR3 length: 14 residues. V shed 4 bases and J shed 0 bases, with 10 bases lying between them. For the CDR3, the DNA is TGTGCCAGCAGTGCGACAGCTAACTCCTACGAGCAGTACGTC. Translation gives CASSATANSYEQYV.

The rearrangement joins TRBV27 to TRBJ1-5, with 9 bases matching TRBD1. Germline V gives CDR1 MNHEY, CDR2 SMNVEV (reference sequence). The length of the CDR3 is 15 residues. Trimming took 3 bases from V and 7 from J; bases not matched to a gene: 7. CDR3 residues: CASSLTGGLGQPQHF. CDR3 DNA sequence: TGTGCCAGCAGTTTGACAGGGGGTCTGGGGCAGCCCCAGCATTTT.

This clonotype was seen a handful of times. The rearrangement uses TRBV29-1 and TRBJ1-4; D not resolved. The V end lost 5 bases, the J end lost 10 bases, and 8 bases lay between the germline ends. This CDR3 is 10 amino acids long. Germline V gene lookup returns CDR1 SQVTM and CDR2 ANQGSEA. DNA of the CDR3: TGCAGCGTTATGGATGCAAAACTGTTTTTT. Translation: CSVMDAKLFF.

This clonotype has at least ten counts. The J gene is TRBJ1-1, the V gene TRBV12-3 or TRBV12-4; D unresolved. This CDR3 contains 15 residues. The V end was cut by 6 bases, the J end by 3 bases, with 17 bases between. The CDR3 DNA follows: TGTGCCAGCAGGCTCGAACCGGGGAGGGACACTGAAGCTTTCTTT. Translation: CASRLEPGRDTEAFF.

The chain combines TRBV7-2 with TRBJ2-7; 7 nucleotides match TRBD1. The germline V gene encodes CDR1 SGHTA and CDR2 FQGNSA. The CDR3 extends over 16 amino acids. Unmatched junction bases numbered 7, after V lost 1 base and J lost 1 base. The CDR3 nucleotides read TGTGCCAGCAGCTTAGATCCCCTGGGACAGTCCTACGAGCAGTACGTC. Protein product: CASSLDPLGQSYEQYV.

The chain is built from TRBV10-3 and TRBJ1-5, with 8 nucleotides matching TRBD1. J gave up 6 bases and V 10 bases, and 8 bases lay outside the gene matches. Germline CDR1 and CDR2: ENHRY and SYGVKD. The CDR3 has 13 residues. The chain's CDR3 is CATTAGGRQPQHF. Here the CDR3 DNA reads TGTGCCACGACGGCAGGGGGCCGTCAGCCCCAGCATTTT.

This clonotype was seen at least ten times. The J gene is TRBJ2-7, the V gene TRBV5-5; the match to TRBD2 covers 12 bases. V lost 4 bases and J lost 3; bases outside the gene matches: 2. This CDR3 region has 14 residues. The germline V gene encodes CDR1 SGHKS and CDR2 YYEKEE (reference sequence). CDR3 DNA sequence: TGTGCCAGCAGCCGACTAGCGGGGGACTACGAGCAGTACTTC. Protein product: CASSRLAGDYEQYF.

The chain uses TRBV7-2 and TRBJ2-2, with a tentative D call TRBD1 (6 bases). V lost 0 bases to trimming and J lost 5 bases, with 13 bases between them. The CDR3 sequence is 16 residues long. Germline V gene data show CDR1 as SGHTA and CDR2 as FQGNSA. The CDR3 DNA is TGTGCCAGCAGCTTAGCACCGGGACACCTAACCGGGGAGCTGTTTTTT. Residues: CASSLAPGHLTGELFF.

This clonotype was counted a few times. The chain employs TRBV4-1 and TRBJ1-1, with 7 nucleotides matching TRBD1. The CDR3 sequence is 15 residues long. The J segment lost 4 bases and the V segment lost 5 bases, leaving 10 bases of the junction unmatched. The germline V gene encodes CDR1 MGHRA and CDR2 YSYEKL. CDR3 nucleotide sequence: TGCGCCAGCAGCTCAGGGGGGGGAGTACTCACTGAAGCTTTCTTT. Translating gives CASSSGGGVLTEAFF.

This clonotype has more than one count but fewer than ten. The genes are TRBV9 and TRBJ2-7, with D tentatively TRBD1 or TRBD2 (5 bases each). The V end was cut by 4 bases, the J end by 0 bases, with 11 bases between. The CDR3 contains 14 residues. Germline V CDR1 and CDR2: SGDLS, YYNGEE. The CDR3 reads CASSPGTFSYEQYF. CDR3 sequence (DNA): TGTGCCAGCAGCCCAGGGACGTTCTCCTACGAGCAGTACTTC.

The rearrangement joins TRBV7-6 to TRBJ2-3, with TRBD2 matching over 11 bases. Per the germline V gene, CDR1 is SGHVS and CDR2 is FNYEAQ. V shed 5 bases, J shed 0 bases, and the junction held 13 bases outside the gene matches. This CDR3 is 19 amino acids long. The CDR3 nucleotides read TGTGCCAGCAGCCCACCACGCGGGGCTAGCGGGGGGAGCACAGATACGCAGTATTTT. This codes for CASSPPRGASGGSTDTQYF.

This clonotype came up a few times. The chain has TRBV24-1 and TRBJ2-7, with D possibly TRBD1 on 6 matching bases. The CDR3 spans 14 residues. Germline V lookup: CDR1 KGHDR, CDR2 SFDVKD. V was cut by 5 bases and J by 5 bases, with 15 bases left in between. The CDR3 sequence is CATSALGALDEQYV. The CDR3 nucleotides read TGTGCCACCAGTGCGTTGGGGGCGTTGGACGAGCAGTACGTC.

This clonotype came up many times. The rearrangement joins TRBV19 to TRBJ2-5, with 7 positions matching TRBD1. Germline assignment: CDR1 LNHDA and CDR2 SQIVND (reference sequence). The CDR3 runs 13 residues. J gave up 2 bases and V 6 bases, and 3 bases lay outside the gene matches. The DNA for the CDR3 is TGTGCCAGTAGGGGGACAGCACAAGAGACCCAGTACTTC. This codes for CASRGTAQETQYF.

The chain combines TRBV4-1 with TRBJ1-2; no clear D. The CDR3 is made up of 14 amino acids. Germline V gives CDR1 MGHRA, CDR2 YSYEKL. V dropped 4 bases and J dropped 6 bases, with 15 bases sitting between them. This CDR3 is CASSPRLESDGYTF. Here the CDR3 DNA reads TGCGCCAGCAGCCCAAGATTGGAATCGGATGGCTACACCTTC.

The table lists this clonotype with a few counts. The CDR3 coding sequence is TGTGCCAGCAGCTTAGGCAGGGGGCTTGGCTACACCTTC. Translation gives CASSLGRGLGYTF. The V gene is TRBV7-2, the J gene TRBJ1-2; 8 positions match TRBD1. The CDR3 runs 13 residues. CDR1 SGHTA and CDR2 FQGNSA come from the germline V gene. Unmatched junction bases numbered 2, after V lost 1 base and J lost 7 bases. Full variable domain (missing parts from reference TRBV7-2 and TRBJ1-2): GAGVSQSPSNKVTEKGKDVELRCDPISGHTALYWYRQSLGQGLEFLIYFQGNSAPDKSGLPSDRFSAERTGGSVSTLTIQRTQQEDSAVYLCASSLGRGLGYTFGSGTRLTVV.

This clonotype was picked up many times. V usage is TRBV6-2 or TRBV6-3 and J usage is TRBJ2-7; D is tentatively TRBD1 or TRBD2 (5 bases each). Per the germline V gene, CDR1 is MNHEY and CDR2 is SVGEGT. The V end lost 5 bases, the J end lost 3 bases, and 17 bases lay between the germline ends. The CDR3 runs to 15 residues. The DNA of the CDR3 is TGTGCCAGCAGTCCCACGGGGACGGGACGCTACGAGCAGTACGTC. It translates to CASSPTGTGRYEQYV.

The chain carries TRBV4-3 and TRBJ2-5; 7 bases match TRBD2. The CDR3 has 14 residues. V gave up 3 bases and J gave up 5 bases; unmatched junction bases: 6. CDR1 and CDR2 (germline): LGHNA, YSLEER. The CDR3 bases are TGCGCCAGCAGCCACCGAGGAGCGGGGGAGACCCAGTACTTC. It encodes CASSHRGAGETQYF.

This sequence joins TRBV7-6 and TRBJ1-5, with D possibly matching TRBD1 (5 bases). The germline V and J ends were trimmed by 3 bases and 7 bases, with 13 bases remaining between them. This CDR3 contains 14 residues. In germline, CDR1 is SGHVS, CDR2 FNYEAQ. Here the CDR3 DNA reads TGTGCCAGCAGCTTGGGGGGAGAGGGGCAGCCCCAGCATTTT. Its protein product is CASSLGGEGQPQHF. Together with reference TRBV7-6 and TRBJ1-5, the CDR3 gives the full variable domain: GAGVSQSPRYKVTKRGQDVALRCDPISGHVSLYWYRQALGQGPEFLTYFNYEAQQDKSGLPNDRFSAERPEGSISTLTIQRTEQRDSAMYRCASSLGGEGQPQHFGDGTRLSIL.

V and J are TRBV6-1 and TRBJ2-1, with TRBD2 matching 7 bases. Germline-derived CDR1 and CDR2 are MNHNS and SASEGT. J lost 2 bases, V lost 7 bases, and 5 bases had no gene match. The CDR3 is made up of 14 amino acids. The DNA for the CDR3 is TGTGCCAGCAAGGACGGGGGGACCTACAATGAGCAGTTCTTC. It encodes CASKDGGTYNEQFF.

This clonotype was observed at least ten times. The CDR3 loop is CASSPPTDTQYF. Here the CDR3 DNA reads TGTGCCAGCAGCCCCCCCACAGATACGCAGTATTTT. The chain is built from TRBV7-2 and TRBJ2-3; D gene ambiguous. V was pared by 5 bases and J by 2 bases, with 5 bases between. Germline CDR1 and CDR2: SGHTA and FQGNSA. The CDR3 runs to 12 residues.

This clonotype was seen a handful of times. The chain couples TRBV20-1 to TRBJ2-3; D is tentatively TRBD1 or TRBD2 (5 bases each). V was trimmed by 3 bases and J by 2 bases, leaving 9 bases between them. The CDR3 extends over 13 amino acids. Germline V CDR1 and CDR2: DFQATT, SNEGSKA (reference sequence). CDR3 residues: CSASGGTTDTQYF. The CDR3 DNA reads TGCAGTGCTAGTGGGGGAACCACAGATACGCAGTATTTT.

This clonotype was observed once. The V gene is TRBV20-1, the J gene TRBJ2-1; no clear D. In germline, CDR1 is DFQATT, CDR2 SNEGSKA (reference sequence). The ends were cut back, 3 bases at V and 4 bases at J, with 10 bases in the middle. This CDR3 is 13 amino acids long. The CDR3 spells CSASSGSYNEQFF. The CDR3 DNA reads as TGCAGTGCTAGTTCCGGTAGTTACAATGAGCAGTTCTTC.

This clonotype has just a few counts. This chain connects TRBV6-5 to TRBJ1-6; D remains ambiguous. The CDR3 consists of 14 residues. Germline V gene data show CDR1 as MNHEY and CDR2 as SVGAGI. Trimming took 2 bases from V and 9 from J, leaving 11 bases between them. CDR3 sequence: CASSYRDIGSPLHF. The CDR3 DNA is TGTGCCAGCAGTTACAGGGATATTGGTTCACCCCTCCACTTT.

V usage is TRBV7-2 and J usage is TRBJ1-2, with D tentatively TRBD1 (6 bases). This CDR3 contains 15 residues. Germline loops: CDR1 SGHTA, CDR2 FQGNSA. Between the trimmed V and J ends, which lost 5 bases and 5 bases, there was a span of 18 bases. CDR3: CASSPPGGGGYGYTF. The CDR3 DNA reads TGTGCCAGCAGCCCCCCAGGAGGGGGGGGGTATGGCTACACCTTC. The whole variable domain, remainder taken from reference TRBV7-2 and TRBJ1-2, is GAGVSQSPSNKVTEKGKDVELRCDPISGHTALYWYRQSLGQGLEFLIYFQGNSAPDKSGLPSDRFSAERTGGSVSTLTIQRTQQEDSAVYLCASSPPGGGGYGYTFGSGTRLTVV.

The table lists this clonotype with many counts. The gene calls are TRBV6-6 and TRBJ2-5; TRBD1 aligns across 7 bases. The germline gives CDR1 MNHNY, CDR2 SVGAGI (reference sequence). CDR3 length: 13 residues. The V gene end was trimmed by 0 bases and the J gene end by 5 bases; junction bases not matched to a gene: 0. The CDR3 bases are TGTGCCAGCAGTTACTCGGACAGGGAGACCCAGTACTTC. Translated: CASSYSDRETQYF.

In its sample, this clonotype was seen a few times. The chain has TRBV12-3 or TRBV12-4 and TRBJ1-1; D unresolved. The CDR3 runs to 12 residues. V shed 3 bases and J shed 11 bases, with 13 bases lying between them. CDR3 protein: CASSFLGIDAFF. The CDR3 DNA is TGTGCCAGCAGTTTCTTAGGGATTGACGCTTTCTTT.

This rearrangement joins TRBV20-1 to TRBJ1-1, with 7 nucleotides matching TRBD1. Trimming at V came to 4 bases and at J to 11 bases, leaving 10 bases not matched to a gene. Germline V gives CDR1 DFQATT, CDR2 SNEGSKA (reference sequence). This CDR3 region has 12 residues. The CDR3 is CSANTGVRAAFF. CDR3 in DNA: TGCAGTGCTAACACAGGGGTGAGGGCCGCTTTCTTT.

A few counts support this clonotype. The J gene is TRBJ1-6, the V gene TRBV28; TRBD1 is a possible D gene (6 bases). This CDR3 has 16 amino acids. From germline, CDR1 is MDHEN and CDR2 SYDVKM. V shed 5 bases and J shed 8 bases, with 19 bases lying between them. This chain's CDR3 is CASSPGVGGGYSPLHF. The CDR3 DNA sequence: TGTGCCAGCAGTCCAGGGGTGGGGGGCGGTTATTCACCCCTCCACTTT.

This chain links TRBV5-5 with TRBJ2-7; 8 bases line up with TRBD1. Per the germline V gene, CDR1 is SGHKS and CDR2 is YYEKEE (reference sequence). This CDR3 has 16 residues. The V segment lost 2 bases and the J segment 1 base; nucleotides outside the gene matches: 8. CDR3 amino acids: CASSFSGGVSSYEQYV. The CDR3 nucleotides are TGTGCCAGCAGCTTCTCAGGGGGCGTCTCATCCTACGAGCAGTACGTC.

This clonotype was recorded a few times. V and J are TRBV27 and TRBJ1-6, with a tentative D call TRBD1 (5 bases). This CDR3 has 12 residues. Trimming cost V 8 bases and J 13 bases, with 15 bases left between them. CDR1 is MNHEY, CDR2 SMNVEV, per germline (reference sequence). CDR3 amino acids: CASSYPGYPLHF. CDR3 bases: TGTGCCAGCTCCTACCCAGGGTATCCCCTCCACTTT.

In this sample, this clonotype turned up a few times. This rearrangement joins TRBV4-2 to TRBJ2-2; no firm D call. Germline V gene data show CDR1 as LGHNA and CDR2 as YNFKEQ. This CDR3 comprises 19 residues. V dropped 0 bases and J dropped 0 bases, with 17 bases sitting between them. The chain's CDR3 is CASSQEGVESRPNTGELFF. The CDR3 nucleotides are TGTGCCAGCAGCCAAGAAGGAGTAGAGAGCAGACCGAACACCGGGGAGCTGTTTTTT.

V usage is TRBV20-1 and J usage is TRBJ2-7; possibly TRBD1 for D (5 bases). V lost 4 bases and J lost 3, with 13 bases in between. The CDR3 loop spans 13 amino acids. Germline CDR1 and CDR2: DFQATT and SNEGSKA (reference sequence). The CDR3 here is CSATDSSVYEQYV. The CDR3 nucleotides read TGCAGTGCTACCGACAGCAGTGTCTACGAGCAGTACGTC.